A single sample gave rise to the 22 T cell receptor beta chains below, sequenced in a study of blood T cell repertoires in COVID-19. Profiled with immunoSEQ multiplex PCR; TCRdb holds only in-frame clones, not every one. The repertoire holds more than 90,000 clones, with about 70% as singletons. Material: peripheral blood. The receptors were gathered from a woman aged 55-70 years in a cohort sampled during active or convalescent COVID-19.

The CDR3 loop reads CASSPGGINEKLFF. In DNA, the CDR3 is TGTGCCAGCAGCCCGGGGGGGATTAATGAAAAACTGTTTTTT. The V and J genes are TRBV3-1 (or the pseudogene TRBV3-2) and TRBJ1-4, with D tentatively TRBD1 (5 bases). This CDR3 has 14 amino acids. The germline V gene encodes CDR1 LGHDT and CDR2 YNNKEL (reference sequence). Deletions cut 4 bases from V and 4 bases from J, with 10 bases between.

The chain joins TRBV6-7 to TRBJ1-2; 9 bases line up with TRBD1. TRBV6-7 has ORF status, its function being uncertain. The CDR3 extends over 16 amino acids. Unmatched junction bases numbered 10, after V lost 8 bases and J lost 0 bases. In DNA form, the CDR3 reads TGTGCCAGCTCCCAGACAGGGGGAAATACTAACTATGGCTACACCTTC. It codes for CASSQTGGNTNYGYTF.

The chain employs TRBV6-2 or TRBV6-3 and TRBJ2-2; TRBD2 matches at 7 bases. CDR1 and CDR2 (germline): MNHEY, SVGEGT. The CDR3 runs 15 residues. V shed 2 bases, J shed 5 bases, and the junction held 5 bases outside the gene matches. The CDR3 loop is CASSYGLVRTGELFF. DNA of the CDR3: TGTGCCAGCAGTTACGGACTAGTTCGGACCGGGGAGCTGTTTTTT.

Written as DNA, the CDR3 is TGTGCCAGCAGCTTTGGACAGAGCACAGATACGCAGTATTTT. This gives the protein CASSFGQSTDTQYF. This sequence joins TRBV5-6 and TRBJ2-3; tentatively, D is TRBD1 (6 bases). Germline V gene data show CDR1 as SGHDT and CDR2 as YYEEEE. This CDR3 has 14 residues. Trimming stripped 2 bases from V and 0 bases from J, with 7 bases between.

The V gene is TRBV5-1, the J gene TRBJ2-6; 8 bases line up with TRBD1. This CDR3 is built from 16 residues. Trimming removed 0 bases from V and 4 bases from J; junction bases left unmatched: 3. Per the germline V gene, CDR1 is SGHRS and CDR2 is YFSETQ. The CDR3, as DNA: TGCGCCAGCAGCTTGGGGACAGGGATCGGGGCCAACGTCCTGACTTTC. Protein product: CASSLGTGIGANVLTF.

J is TRBJ1-6 and V is TRBV9; the D is unclear. The CDR3 loop spans 17 amino acids. Germline CDR1 and CDR2: SGDLS and YYNGEE. The V gene lost 4 bases and the J gene lost 0 bases, with 14 bases spanning the gap. CDR3 sequence (DNA): TGTGCCAGCAGCTCGGAAGTGGGGAGCTCCTATAATTCACCCCTCCACTTT. This translates into CASSSEVGSSYNSPLHF.

In its sample, this clone was seen many times. The chain is built from TRBV5-8 and TRBJ2-7, with 7 bases fitting TRBD1. Germline V gives CDR1 SGHTS, CDR2 YDEGEE. V lost 3 bases to trimming and J lost 3 bases; unmatched junction nucleotides: 9. This CDR3 spans 15 amino acids. CDR3 sequence reads: CASSSFRDSVYEQYF. The CDR3 DNA reads TGTGCCAGCAGCTCCTTCCGGGACAGTGTCTACGAGCAGTACTTC.

J is TRBJ1-2 and V is TRBV28, with TRBD1 identical over 8 bases. The germline V gene encodes CDR1 MDHEN and CDR2 SYDVKM. The CDR3 is made up of 13 amino acids. With V trimmed by 5 bases and J by 2 bases, 1 base remained unmatched. The CDR3 DNA follows: TGTGCCAGCAGTCGGACAGGGAACTATGGCTACACCTTC. It codes for CASSRTGNYGYTF.

This clone has a single count. The genes are TRBV28 and TRBJ1-2, with D perhaps TRBD1 (5 bases). In germline, CDR1 is MDHEN, CDR2 SYDVKM. V was shortened by 3 bases and J by 3 bases, with 8 bases between the two germline ends. The CDR3 runs 13 residues. The CDR3 nucleotides read TGTGCCAGCAGTTTCGGGACTGACTATGGCTACACCTTC. Translating gives CASSFGTDYGYTF.

The V and J genes are TRBV7-3 and TRBJ2-2, with 12 bases fitting TRBD2. V was pared by 6 bases and J by 7 bases, with 6 bases of the junction left unmatched. The CDR3 covers 15 residues. Germline loops: CDR1 SGHTA, CDR2 FQGTGA. This CDR3 is CASSRTSGEVGELFF. In DNA form, the CDR3 reads TGTGCCAGCAGTCGGACTAGCGGGGAGGTCGGGGAGCTGTTTTTT.

The V gene is TRBV5-6, the J gene TRBJ2-7; tentatively, D is TRBD1 (6 bases). This CDR3 region has 14 residues. The germline V and J ends were trimmed by 4 bases and 2 bases, with 13 bases remaining between them. CDR1 is SGHDT, CDR2 YYEEEE, per germline. CDR3 residues: CASSNRQVPYEQYF. In DNA, the CDR3 is TGTGCCAGCAGCAACAGACAGGTTCCCTACGAGCAGTACTTC.

This chain links TRBV19 with TRBJ2-7; D may be TRBD1 (6 bases). V was trimmed by 5 bases and J by 4 bases, leaving 24 bases between them. This CDR3 spans 17 amino acids. Germline V gene data show CDR1 as LNHDA and CDR2 as SQIVND (reference sequence). The CDR3 DNA follows: TGTGCCAGTAGTCGAAGCCCTTTTACAGGGAGTCGTTACGAGCAGTACTTC. It yields the protein CASSRSPFTGSRYEQYF.

This clone occurred once. CDR3 DNA sequence: TGTGCCAGCAGCCAAGTTAAGAGGGACAGGCAAGAGACCCAGTACTTC. Its protein product is CASSQVKRDRQETQYF. The chain has TRBV4-2 and TRBJ2-5; 8 nucleotides match TRBD1. CDR3 length: 16 residues. V lost 1 base to trimming and J lost 2 bases; unmatched junction nucleotides: 6. The V gene's germline CDR1 is LGHNA and CDR2 YNFKEQ.

CDR3 in DNA: TGCGCCAGCAGCCGAACGACAGGGTCAGCAAACACCATATATTTT. It codes for CASSRTTGSANTIYF. This rearrangement joins TRBV4-1 to TRBJ1-3; 7 bases agree with TRBD1. In germline, CDR1 is MGHRA, CDR2 YSYEKL. After removal of 4 bases from V and 6 bases from J, the junction contained 9 bases not matched to a gene. The CDR3 loop spans 15 amino acids.

V and J are TRBV18 and TRBJ2-7; 12 bases align to TRBD1. There are 15 residues in the CDR3. CDR1 and CDR2 from the germline V gene are KGHSH and LQKENI. V shed 4 bases and J 2 bases; nucleotides not matched to a gene: 3. DNA of the CDR3: TGTGCCAGCTCACTGGGACAGGGGGCCGCCTACGAGCAGTACTTC. It translates to CASSLGQGAAYEQYF.

This chain uses TRBV4-1 with TRBJ1-1; D uncertain. This CDR3 contains 13 residues. V was trimmed by 0 bases and J by 4 bases, leaving 6 bases between them. Germline V gene data show CDR1 as MGHRA and CDR2 as YSYEKL. CDR3: CASSQERATEAFF. The DNA of the CDR3 is TGCGCCAGCAGCCAAGAAAGAGCCACTGAAGCTTTCTTT.

This clone was found a few times. The chain links TRBV5-4 to TRBJ2-3, with 7 bases fitting TRBD1. CDR3 length: 15 amino acids. Trimming removed 5 bases from V and 1 base from J; junction bases left unmatched: 7. Germline V gives CDR1 SGHNT, CDR2 YYREEE (reference sequence). CDR3 loop: CASRMPGQGTDTQYF. CDR3 bases: TGTGCCAGCAGGATGCCAGGACAGGGCACAGATACGCAGTATTTT.

V and J are TRBV29-1 and TRBJ1-4, with 11 bases lining up with TRBD1. V was clipped by 6 bases and J by 8 bases; unmatched bases: 5. This CDR3 is built from 13 residues. Per the germline V gene, CDR1 is SQVTM and CDR2 is ANQGSEA. The CDR3 region is CSVLGTGGEKLFF. For the CDR3, the DNA is TGCAGCGTCCTCGGGACAGGGGGGGAAAAACTGTTTTTT.

A single count supports this clone. The chain links TRBV5-1 to TRBJ1-2; perhaps TRBD1 as D (5 bases). The CDR3 totals 16 residues. CDR1 SGHRS and CDR2 YFSETQ come from the germline V gene. With 4 bases removed from V and 0 bases from J, the gap between germline ends came to 16 bases. The CDR3 spells CASSMGGATANYGYTF. The CDR3 bases are TGCGCCAGCAGCATGGGTGGGGCAACAGCTAACTATGGCTACACCTTC.

The chain carries TRBV5-6 and TRBJ1-2, with TRBD1 matching over 9 bases. The J segment lost 8 bases and the V segment lost 1 base, leaving 6 bases of the junction unmatched. CDR1 is SGHDT and CDR2 is YYEEEE in the germline V gene. This CDR3 comprises 14 residues. This chain's CDR3 is CASSLNRGLLGYTF. The CDR3 region has the DNA TGTGCCAGCAGCTTGAACAGGGGGCTTCTCGGCTACACCTTC.

The chain couples TRBV14 to TRBJ1-4, with unresolved D. V lost 1 base to trimming and J lost 7 bases, with 16 bases between them. The length of the CDR3 is 16 residues. Looked up from germline, CDR1 is SGHDN and CDR2 is FVKESK. CDR3 in amino acids: CASSQVSGYRVEKLFF. Here the CDR3 DNA reads TGTGCCAGCAGCCAAGTGTCTGGGTATCGGGTTGAAAAACTGTTTTTT.

The chain uses TRBV6-5 and TRBJ2-2, with TRBD1 identical over 9 bases. Germline trimming cut 6 bases from V and 5 bases from J; bases unmatched to any gene: 7. Per germline, CDR1 MNHEY and CDR2 SVGAGI. The CDR3 spans 15 residues. The CDR3 DNA sequence: TGTGCCAGCAGACCCGGGACAGGGCATACCGGGGAGCTGTTTTTT. Translating it yields CASRPGTGHTGELFF.